This TCR beta chain was obtained from a study of breast tumors, draining lymph nodes, adjacent tissues. Study observations and caveats: Tumors had less TCR diversity than lymph nodes, more than nontumor tissue. Most tumor T cells seemingly derive from lymph node, then expand in tumor. Luminal-like breast cancer showed significantly greater tumor-nontumor repertoire similarity than basal-like breast cancer did.

TCRdb reprocessed the multiplex PCR reads with MiXCR, giving one entry per CDR3 protein. The table includes approximately 200,000 distinct CDR3 sequences, roughly 31% detected once. There are many counts of this clonotype. Its antigen is still unknown. Samples came from axillary lymph nodes draining the breast cancer. This CDR3 contains 14 residues. The V end lost 3 bases, the J end lost 4 bases, and 10 bases lay between the germline ends. The clonotype comes from a female donor with breast cancer. Some clones in this sample may be carry-over from other donors' samples. Sequenced material: axillary lymph node tissue. The V gene is TRBV12-3 or TRBV12-4, the J gene TRBJ1-3, with D maybe TRBD1 (5 bases). The CDR3 nucleotides are TGTGCCAGCAGTTTGGCAGGGTTCGGAAACACCATATATTTT. It encodes CASSLAGFGNTIYF.